These T cell receptor beta chains were read from a single sample in a study of T cell changes during pregnancy in multiple sclerosis. The data were produced by immunoSEQ multiplex PCR, yet TCRdb's version contains in-frame clones alone and is incomplete. The sample carries more than 65,000 clones, 75% to 95% recorded once. Sample: CD4+ T cells from peripheral blood mononuclear cells, taken before pregnancy. The source is a female donor with multiple sclerosis, enrolled in a pregnancy study. Both conserved end residues are trimmed from each CDR3. The order of the fields is CDR3 length, clone size, V gene, J gene, CDR3 protein. Size is omitted from some rows. Given values are once, few, many or a class for expanded clones.

12	NA	TRBV5-1	TRBJ2-5	ASSPGTGGETQY
13	NA	TRBV19	TRBJ1-6	ASTQLRHFNSPLH
12	NA	TRBV28	TRBJ2-7	ASSLGRGGYEQY
10	NA	TRBV5-5	TRBJ2-7	ASSRAGGEQY
14	NA	TRBV5-1	TRBJ1-6	ASSNVGQSYNSPLH
16	NA	TRBV9	TRBJ2-1	ASSVRYGTSGSQAEQF
12	NA	TRBV7-8	TRBJ2-7	ASSLGRYHYEQY
13	NA	TRBV18	TRBJ2-1	ASSRGLAGVGEQF
12	few	TRBV25-1	TRBJ1-1	ASSESRQGGQAF
11	few	TRBV30	TRBJ1-1	AWNSGMNTEAF
10	NA	TRBV29-1	TRBJ2-3	SVERGADTQY
10	NA	TRBV6-6	TRBJ1-1	ASSLGDTEAF
14	NA	TRBV19	TRBJ2-3	ASSIAQGVYADTQY
13	NA	TRBV18	TRBJ1-2	ASSQGPDSLYGYT
13	NA	TRBV7-8	TRBJ1-6	ASSPVRDRNSPLH
10	once	TRBV11-2	TRBJ2-7	ASSLGGPEQY
11	once	TRBV28	TRBJ2-7	ASGFLTGPEQY
15	NA	TRBV27	TRBJ2-3	ASSPRGGRTGTDTQY
14	NA	TRBV5-1	TRBJ2-5	ASSLSGGSVQETQY
13	once	TRBV4-1	TRBJ2-1	ASSLLTHPYNEQF
14	NA	TRBV7-2	TRBJ2-2	ASSLVAVMNTGELF
10	NA	TRBV19	TRBJ1-2	ASSTVNYGYT
14	few	TRBV19	TRBJ1-1	ASSKRGQGGNTEAF
13	NA	TRBV5-1	TRBJ1-1	ASSTQGARNTEAF